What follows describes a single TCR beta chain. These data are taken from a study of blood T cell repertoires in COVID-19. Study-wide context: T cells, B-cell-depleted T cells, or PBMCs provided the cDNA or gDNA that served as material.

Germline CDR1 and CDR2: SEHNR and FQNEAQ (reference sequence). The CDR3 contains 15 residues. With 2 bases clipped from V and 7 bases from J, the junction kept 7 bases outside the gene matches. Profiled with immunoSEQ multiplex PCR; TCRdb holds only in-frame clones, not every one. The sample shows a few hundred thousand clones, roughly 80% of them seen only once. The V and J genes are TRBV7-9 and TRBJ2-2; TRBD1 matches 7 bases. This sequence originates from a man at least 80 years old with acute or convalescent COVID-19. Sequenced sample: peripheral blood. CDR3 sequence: CASSLIGGRSGELFF. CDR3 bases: TGTGCCAGCAGCTTAATAGGGGGCAGGAGCGGGGAGCTGTTTTTT.